This passage covers 27 T cell receptor beta chains from one sample sequenced in a study of PD-1 and CTLA-4 blockade in melanoma. Sequencing was performed with immunoSEQ multiplex PCR; in TCRdb, only in-frame clones are kept and a portion is missing. Among more than 9,000 clones, around four fifths were seen once, and the ten largest hold 30% to 35%. The sample was CD8+ T cells from peripheral blood, taken from a patient given anti-PD-1 treatment. These receptors all stem from a human donor with melanoma.

The J gene is TRBJ2-3, the V gene TRBV27; the match to TRBD1 covers 7 bases. Germline V lookup: CDR1 MNHEY, CDR2 SMNVEV (reference sequence). V lost 5 bases to trimming and J lost 0 bases; unmatched junction nucleotides: 5. This CDR3 comprises 15 residues. In nucleotides, the CDR3 is TGTGCCAGCAGTCCAAGGGGGCTTAGCACAGATACGCAGTATTTT. This translates into CASSPRGLSTDTQYF.

The chain carries TRBV5-1 and TRBJ2-1; 12 bases are shared with TRBD2. J lost 7 bases, V lost 4 bases, and 21 bases had no gene match. The CDR3 consists of 20 residues. The germline gives CDR1 SGHRS, CDR2 YFSETQ. CDR3 bases: TGCGCCAGCAGCCTAAGACAGGGGACCATTCGACTAGCGGGAGTGAATGAGCAGTTCTTC. This sequence encodes CASSLRQGTIRLAGVNEQFF.

The chain carries TRBV19 and TRBJ2-7; 8 bases line up with TRBD1. With 6 bases clipped from V and 3 bases from J, the junction kept 7 bases outside the gene matches. Germline V gene data show CDR1 as LNHDA and CDR2 as SQIVND (reference sequence). The length of the CDR3 is 14 residues. DNA of the CDR3: TGTGCCAGTAGCGCGGACAGGGACCGCTACGAGCAGTACTTC. Translation gives CASSADRDRYEQYF.

In this sample, this clone turned up once. The rearrangement joins TRBV5-4 to TRBJ2-2, with 11 positions matching TRBD2. V shed 5 bases and J 0 bases; nucleotides not matched to a gene: 6. Germline V gene sequence: CDR1 SGHNT, CDR2 YYREEE (reference sequence). CDR3 length: 17 residues. For the CDR3, the DNA is TGTGCCAGCAGGGGTCTAGCGGGAGGAGCGAACACCGGGGAGCTGTTTTTT. Its translation is CASRGLAGGANTGELFF.

J is TRBJ2-7 and V is TRBV9; D not resolved. V lost 0 bases and J lost 6, with 13 bases in between. Germline V gene sequence: CDR1 SGDLS, CDR2 YYNGEE. The CDR3 length is 14 residues. CDR3 nucleotides: TGTGCCAGCAGCGTAGGCCAAGCAGGTAGCGAGCAGTACTTC. Translation: CASSVGQAGSEQYF.

V is TRBV30 and J is TRBJ1-1, with D possibly TRBD1 on 6 matching bases. The germline CDR1 and CDR2 sequences are GTSNPN and SVGIG (reference sequence). Trimming took 2 bases from V and 1 from J, leaving 11 bases between them. The CDR3 has 14 amino acids. The CDR3 spells CAWSQGRGNTEAFF. In nucleotides, the CDR3 is TGTGCCTGGAGTCAGGGGAGAGGGAACACTGAAGCTTTCTTT.

This chain uses TRBV29-1 with TRBJ1-1; weak D call: TRBD1 (5 bases). In germline, CDR1 is SQVTM, CDR2 ANQGSEA. Trimming stripped 0 bases from V and 10 bases from J, with 9 bases between. There are 11 residues in the CDR3. CDR3: CSVEDAGGAFF. The CDR3 coding sequence is TGCAGCGTTGAAGACGCGGGGGGAGCTTTCTTT.

This clone has a single count. The chain carries TRBV6-5 and TRBJ2-3; D possibly matches TRBD1 or TRBD2 (6 bases each). The CDR3 covers 15 residues. Deletions cut 0 bases from V and 3 bases from J, with 10 bases between. Germline values: CDR1 MNHEY, CDR2 SVGAGI. CDR3 nucleotide sequence: TGTGCCAGCAGTTACTCGTGGGGGGCAACAGATACGCAGTATTTT. Translated: CASSYSWGATDTQYF.

The chain recombines TRBV11-3 with TRBJ2-3; D uncertain. Germline V gene lookup returns CDR1 SGHNT and CDR2 YENEEA. V dropped 1 base and J dropped 3 bases, with 8 bases sitting between them. The CDR3 totals 14 residues. In DNA form, the CDR3 reads TGTGCCAGCAGCTTAGCGGGTATTACAGATACGCAGTATTTT. Its translation is CASSLAGITDTQYF.

This clone was observed once. The chain recombines TRBV19 with TRBJ2-4; TRBD2 matches at 14 bases. Losses at the gene ends were 3 bases for V and 8 bases for J; bases not matched to a gene: 6. In germline, CDR1 is LNHDA, CDR2 SQIVND (reference sequence). This CDR3 spans 16 amino acids. The CDR3 spells CASSILTSGGADIQYF. The CDR3 nucleotides are TGTGCCAGTAGTATCCTGACTAGCGGGGGGGCCGACATTCAGTACTTC.

V and J are TRBV9 and TRBJ2-5; 8 nucleotides line up with TRBD2. From germline, CDR1 is SGDLS and CDR2 YYNGEE. The V and J ends lost 2 bases and 3 bases, in that order; junction bases with no gene match: 9. This CDR3 region has 16 residues. CDR3 protein: CASSVEGSGNKETQYF. Written as DNA, the CDR3 is TGTGCCAGCAGCGTCGAGGGTAGCGGGAACAAAGAGACCCAGTACTTC.

The chain couples TRBV6-5 to TRBJ1-2; D might be TRBD1 (6 bases). V lost 6 bases and J lost 6, with 17 bases in between. CDR3 size: 14 residues. Per the germline V gene, CDR1 is MNHEY and CDR2 is SVGAGI. As DNA, the CDR3 is TGTGCCAGCAGCCAACAAGGGGGGGCGGATGGCTACACCTTC. Encoded protein: CASSQQGGADGYTF.

V and J are TRBV7-6 and TRBJ1-6, with a possible D match to TRBD1 (6 bases). Per the germline V gene, CDR1 is SGHVS and CDR2 is FNYEAQ. Deletions cut 1 base from V and 7 bases from J, with 8 bases between. This CDR3 is built from 14 residues. CDR3 loop: CASSLDDRNSPLHF. CDR3 DNA: TGTGCCAGCAGCTTAGACGACAGGAATTCACCCCTCCACTTT. Looking up the rest from reference TRBV7-6 and TRBJ1-6 gives the full variable domain: GAGVSQSPRYKVTKRGQDVALRCDPISGHVSLYWYRQALGQGPEFLTYFNYEAQQDKSGLPNDRFSAERPEGSISTLTIQRTEQRDSAMYRCASSLDDRNSPLHFGNGTRLTVT.

The chain joins TRBV24-1 to TRBJ2-1; perhaps TRBD2 as D (5 bases). Germline V lookup: CDR1 KGHDR, CDR2 SFDVKD. Trimming shortened V by 4 bases and J by 2 bases, and 17 bases separated the two germline ends. The CDR3 runs to 17 residues. The CDR3 is CATSEHPQTRAYNEQFF. Written as DNA, the CDR3 is TGTGCCACCAGTGAGCACCCCCAAACTAGAGCCTACAATGAGCAGTTCTTC.

In its sample, this clone was seen once. This chain uses TRBV27 with TRBJ2-1, with D perhaps given as TRBD1 or TRBD2 (5 bases each). Germline loops: CDR1 MNHEY, CDR2 SMNVEV (reference sequence). This CDR3 has 15 amino acids. V lost 6 bases to trimming and J lost 0 bases, with 12 bases between them. The CDR3 reads CASRIGTSSYNEQFF. DNA for the CDR3: TGTGCCAGCAGGATAGGGACCAGCTCCTACAATGAGCAGTTCTTC.

This chain connects TRBV30 to TRBJ1-1, with 8 bases identical to TRBD1. The length of the CDR3 is 14 residues. CDR1 GTSNPN and CDR2 SVGIG come from the germline V gene (reference sequence). Germline trimming cut 3 bases from V and 6 bases from J; bases unmatched to any gene: 9. Here the CDR3 reads CAWSLPDRGAEAFF. CDR3 nucleotide sequence: TGTGCCTGGAGCCTACCCGACAGGGGTGCTGAAGCTTTCTTT. The whole variable domain, remainder taken from reference TRBV30 and TRBJ1-1, is SQTIHQWPATLVQPVGSPLSLECTVEGTSNPNLYWYRQAAGRGLQLLFYSVGIGQISSEVPQNLSASRPQDRQFILSSKKLLLSDSGFYLCAWSLPDRGAEAFFGQGTRLTVV.

V is TRBV29-1 and J is TRBJ1-2, with D unclear. Trimming took 2 bases from V and 5 from J, leaving 6 bases between them. The V gene's germline CDR1 is SQVTM and CDR2 ANQGSEA. The length of the CDR3 is 11 residues. The CDR3 nucleotides are TGCAGCGTTGAATTAGGGTATGGCTACACCTTC. It encodes CSVELGYGYTF.

This rearrangement joins TRBV5-6 to TRBJ2-1; 8 positions agree with TRBD2. Trimming cost V 2 bases and J 6 bases; bases outside gene matches: 16. The CDR3 is 18 amino acids. Germline V gene data show CDR1 as SGHDT and CDR2 as YYEEEE. CDR3 in DNA: TGTGCCAGCAGCTTTCCTCCTAGCGGGCCTAAGGCGGGCAATGAGCAGTTCTTC. Protein: CASSFPPSGPKAGNEQFF.

The rearrangement links TRBV27 to TRBJ2-1; 7 bases align to TRBD1. Germline V gene lookup returns CDR1 MNHEY and CDR2 SMNVEV (reference sequence). The CDR3 loop spans 15 amino acids. J gave up 2 bases and V 4 bases, and 5 bases lay outside the gene matches. For the CDR3, the DNA is TGTGCCAGCAGTTGGAAGGGGGCGGCCTACAATGAGCAGTTCTTC. It encodes CASSWKGAAYNEQFF.

This chain connects TRBV2 to TRBJ1-2, with D tentatively TRBD1 (6 bases). The CDR3 contains 15 residues. V was shortened by 3 bases and J by 2 bases, with 13 bases between the two germline ends. Germline CDR1 reads SNHLY; CDR2 reads FYNNEI. The CDR3 DNA follows: TGTGCCAGCAGTGAGGCGGGGGCGCTGAACTATGGCTACACCTTC. It specifies CASSEAGALNYGYTF.

This clone was picked up one time. This sequence joins TRBV6-5 and TRBJ1-4; D is ambiguous. V shed 5 bases and J shed 8 bases, with 18 bases lying between them. The germline V gene encodes CDR1 MNHEY and CDR2 SVGAGI. The CDR3 extends over 15 amino acids. CDR3: CASSPDTAFGEKLFF. The CDR3, as DNA: TGTGCCAGCAGTCCTGACACGGCCTTTGGGGAAAAACTGTTTTTT.

With regard to this clone: One base away lies a much larger clone, so this may be a sequencing read error. Other DNA sequences in this sample translate to the same CDR3. This chain's CDR3 is CASSADPYEQYF. CDR3 coding DNA: TGCGCCAGCAGTGCAGACCCCTACGAGCAGTACTTC. The rearrangement links TRBV10-2 to TRBJ2-7; no definite D call. Deletions cut 4 bases from V and 2 bases from J, with 6 bases between. The length of the CDR3 is 12 residues. The germline gives CDR1 WSHSY, CDR2 SAAADI.

This clone was seen a few times. The chain links TRBV7-8 to TRBJ2-7, with TRBD2 identical over 9 bases. Per the germline V gene, CDR1 is SGHVS and CDR2 is FQNEAQ. J was trimmed by 3 bases and V by 5 bases; bases with no gene match: 5. The CDR3 loop spans 14 amino acids. The CDR3 reads CASSPATSGYEQYF. As DNA, the CDR3 is TGTGCCAGCAGCCCAGCGACTAGCGGCTACGAGCAGTACTTC.

The V gene is TRBV9, the J gene TRBJ2-1, with 7 positions matching TRBD2. This CDR3 region has 16 residues. V shed 4 bases, J shed 0 bases, and the junction held 7 bases outside the gene matches. Germline CDR1 reads SGDLS; CDR2 reads YYNGEE. The CDR3 protein is CASSRGRASSYNEQFF. CDR3 nucleotide sequence: TGTGCCAGCAGCCGAGGGAGGGCCAGCTCCTACAATGAGCAGTTCTTC.

The chain carries TRBV6-5 and TRBJ1-2; D is unresolved. The CDR3 has 14 residues. Germline V CDR1 and CDR2: MNHEY, SVGAGI. With 4 bases removed from V and 2 bases from J, the gap between germline ends came to 11 bases. DNA for the CDR3: TGTGCCAGCAGTTCCTCCCCTGGGAACTATGGCTACACCTTC. Translating gives CASSSSPGNYGYTF.

This clone occurred once. The chain employs TRBV28 and TRBJ2-1; no clear D gene. Germline assignment: CDR1 MDHEN and CDR2 SYDVKM. The CDR3 consists of 12 residues. V lost 4 bases and J 3 bases, leaving 4 bases between the germline ends. CDR3 DNA sequence: TGTGCCAGCAGTTCCAACTACAATGAGCAGTTCTTC. Translating gives CASSSNYNEQFF.

Worth noting for this clone: Because the CDR3's place on the DNA is in doubt, the DNA is left out and the CDR3 is given as listed by TCRdb. This chain joins TRBV11-3 and TRBJ2-1; the D segment call TRBD2 is taken from the table without a DNA check. Termini included, the CDR3 measures 16 amino acids. Germline-derived CDR1 and CDR2 are SGHNT and YENEEA. The chain's CDR3 is CASSSSATSGPNEQFF.